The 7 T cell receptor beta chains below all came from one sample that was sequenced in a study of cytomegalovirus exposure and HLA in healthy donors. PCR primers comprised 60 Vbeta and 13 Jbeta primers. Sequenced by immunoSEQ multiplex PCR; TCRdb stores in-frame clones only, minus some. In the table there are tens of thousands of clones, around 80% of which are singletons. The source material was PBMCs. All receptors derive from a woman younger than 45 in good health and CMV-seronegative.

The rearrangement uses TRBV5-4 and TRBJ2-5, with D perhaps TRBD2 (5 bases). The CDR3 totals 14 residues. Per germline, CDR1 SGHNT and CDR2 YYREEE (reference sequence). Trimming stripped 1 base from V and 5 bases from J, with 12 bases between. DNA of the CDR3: TGTGCCAGCAGCTTGTTTTGGAGGATCGAGACCCAGTACTTC. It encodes CASSLFWRIETQYF.

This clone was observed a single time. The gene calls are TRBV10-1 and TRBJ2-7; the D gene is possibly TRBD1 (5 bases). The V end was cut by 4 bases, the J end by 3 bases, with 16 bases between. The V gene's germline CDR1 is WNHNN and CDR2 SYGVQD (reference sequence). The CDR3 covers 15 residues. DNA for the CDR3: TGCGCCAGCAGTGGCGGAGTAGGGGCCAACTACGAGCAGTACTTC. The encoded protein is CASSGGVGANYEQYF.

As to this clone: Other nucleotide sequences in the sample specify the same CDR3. Here the CDR3 reads CASRTGNQPQHF. CDR3 coding DNA: TGTGCCAGCCGGACAGGCAATCAGCCCCAGCATTTT. The V and J genes are TRBV28 and TRBJ1-5; D might be TRBD1 (6 bases). With 8 bases removed from V and 2 bases from J, the gap between germline ends came to 7 bases. This CDR3 spans 12 amino acids. Germline CDR1 is MDHEN and CDR2 is SYDVKM. The variable domain in full, with the rest retrieved from reference TRBV28 and TRBJ1-5, is DVKVTQSSRYLVKRTGEKVFLECVQDMDHENMFWYRQDPGLGLRLIYFSYDVKMKEKGDIPEGYSVSREKKERFSLILESASTNQTSMYLCASRTGNQPQHFGDGTRLSIL.

The CDR3 DNA reads as TGTGCCACCCTTTTTGGGACAGAACCTACCAATGAGCAGTTCTTC. It yields the protein CATLFGTEPTNEQFF. V is TRBV7-9 and J is TRBJ2-1; TRBD1 matches at 7 bases. Germline trimming cut 10 bases from V and 6 bases from J; bases unmatched to any gene: 15. The V gene's germline CDR1 is SEHNR and CDR2 FQNEAQ (reference sequence). The CDR3 spans 15 residues. The variable domain in full, with the rest retrieved from reference TRBV7-9 and TRBJ2-1, is DTGVSQNPRHKITKRGQNVTFRCDPISEHNRLYWYRQTLGQGPEFLTYFQNEAQLEKSRLLSDRFSAERPKGSFSTLEIQRTEQGDSAMYLCATLFGTEPTNEQFFGPGTRLTVL.

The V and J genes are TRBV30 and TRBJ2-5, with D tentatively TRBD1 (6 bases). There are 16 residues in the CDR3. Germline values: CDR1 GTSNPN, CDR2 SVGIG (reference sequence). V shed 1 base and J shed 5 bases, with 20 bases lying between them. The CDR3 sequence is CAWSGSQGRVGETQYF. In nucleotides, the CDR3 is TGTGCCTGGAGTGGATCACAGGGAAGGGTTGGCGAGACCCAGTACTTC.

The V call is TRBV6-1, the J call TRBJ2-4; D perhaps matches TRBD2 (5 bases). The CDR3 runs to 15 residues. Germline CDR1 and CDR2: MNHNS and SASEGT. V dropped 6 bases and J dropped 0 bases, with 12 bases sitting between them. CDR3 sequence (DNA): TGTGCCAGCAGCGGCGGGCCGCTAGCCAAAAACATTCAGTACTTC. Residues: CASSGGPLAKNIQYF.

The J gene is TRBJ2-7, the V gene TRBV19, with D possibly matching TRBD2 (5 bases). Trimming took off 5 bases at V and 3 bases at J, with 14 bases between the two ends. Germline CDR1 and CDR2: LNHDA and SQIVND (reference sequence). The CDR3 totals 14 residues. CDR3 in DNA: TGTGCCAGTAGTGGGAGCGGAGGAGTCTACGAGCAGTACTTC. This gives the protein CASSGSGGVYEQYF.